The 5 T cell receptor beta chains below come from one sample, sequenced in a study of blood T cell repertoires in COVID-19. Profiling relied on immunoSEQ multiplex PCR, and the TCRdb table lists in-frame clones only, not all of them. Of roughly 200,000 clones listed, approximately 81% are singletons. The sample consisted of peripheral blood. The receptors derive from a woman aged 80 or over with active or convalescent COVID-19.

The chain links TRBV18 to TRBJ1-2; TRBD1 matches at 9 bases. The CDR3 consists of 14 residues. The germline V gene has CDR1 KGHSH and CDR2 LQKENI. V lost 0 bases to trimming and J lost 13 bases; unmatched junction nucleotides: 9. Written as DNA, the CDR3 is TGTGCCAGCTCACCACCCGAGGACAGGGGCCATACCACCTTC. This codes for CASSPPEDRGHTTF. Combining the CDR3 with reference TRBV18 and TRBJ1-2 gives the whole variable domain NAGVMQNPRHLVRRRGQEARLRCSPMKGHSHVYWYRQLPEEGLKFMVYLQKENIIDESGMPKERFSAEFPKEGPSILRIQQVVRGDSAAYFCASSPPEDRGHTTFGSGTRLTVV.

J is TRBJ2-1 and V is TRBV7-2, with D possibly being TRBD1 (5 bases). CDR3 length: 14 amino acids. V was shortened by 2 bases and J by 8 bases, with 13 bases between the two germline ends. Germline V gene sequence: CDR1 SGHTA, CDR2 FQGNSA. DNA for the CDR3: TGTGCCAGCAGCTTATTTCAGGGTGGGCATGAGCAGTTCTTC. Its translation is CASSLFQGGHEQFF.

The genes are TRBV29-1 and TRBJ2-1; 14 nucleotides match TRBD2. J gave up 9 bases and V 5 bases, and 12 bases lay outside the gene matches. This CDR3 spans 16 amino acids. Germline loops: CDR1 SQVTM, CDR2 ANQGSEA. CDR3 bases: TGCAGCGTTTCCGGGACTAGCGGGAGAATGGTCGGTGAGCAGTTCTTC. It codes for CSVSGTSGRMVGEQFF.

The chain carries TRBV2 and TRBJ2-7, with TRBD1 as a possible D gene (5 bases). The CDR3 sequence is 11 residues long. The germline V and J ends were trimmed by 8 bases and 4 bases, with 9 bases remaining between them. Germline V gives CDR1 SNHLY, CDR2 FYNNEI. The CDR3 DNA sequence: TGTGCCAGCGACAGAAGTTACGAGCAGTACTTC. Protein: CASDRSYEQYF. Using reference TRBV2 and TRBJ2-7 for the parts outside the CDR3, the full variable domain is EPEVTQTPSHQVTQMGQEVILRCVPISNHLYFYWYRQILGQKVEFLVSFYNNEISEKSEIFDDQFSVERPDGSNFTLKIRSTKLEDSAMYFCASDRSYEQYFGPGTRLTVT.

The chain is built from TRBV18 and TRBJ2-3, with a possible D match to TRBD2 (5 bases). In germline, CDR1 is KGHSH, CDR2 LQKENI. V was cut by 3 bases and J by 4 bases, with 23 bases left in between. The CDR3 runs to 18 residues. This CDR3 reads CASSPVGKGVQVSDTQYF. The CDR3 DNA reads TGTGCCAGCTCACCCGTCGGGAAGGGAGTTCAGGTGTCAGATACGCAGTATTTT.